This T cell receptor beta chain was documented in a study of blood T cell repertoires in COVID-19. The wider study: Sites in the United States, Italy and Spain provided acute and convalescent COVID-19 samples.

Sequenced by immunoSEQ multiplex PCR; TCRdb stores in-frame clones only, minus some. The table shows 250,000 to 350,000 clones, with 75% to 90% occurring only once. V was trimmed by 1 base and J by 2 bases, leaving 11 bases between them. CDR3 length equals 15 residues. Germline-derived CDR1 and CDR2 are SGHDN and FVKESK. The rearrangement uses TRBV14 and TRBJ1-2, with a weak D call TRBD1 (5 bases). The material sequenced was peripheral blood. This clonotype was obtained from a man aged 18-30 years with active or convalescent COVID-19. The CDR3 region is CASSQGMTENYGYTF. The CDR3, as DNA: TGTGCCAGCAGCCAAGGGATGACAGAGAACTATGGCTACACCTTC. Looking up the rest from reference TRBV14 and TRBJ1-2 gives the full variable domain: EAGVTQFPSHSVIEKGQTVTLRCDPISGHDNLYWYRRVMGKEIKFLLHFVKESKQDESGMPNNRFLAERTGGTYSTLKVQPAELEDSGVYFCASSQGMTENYGYTFGSGTRLTVV.